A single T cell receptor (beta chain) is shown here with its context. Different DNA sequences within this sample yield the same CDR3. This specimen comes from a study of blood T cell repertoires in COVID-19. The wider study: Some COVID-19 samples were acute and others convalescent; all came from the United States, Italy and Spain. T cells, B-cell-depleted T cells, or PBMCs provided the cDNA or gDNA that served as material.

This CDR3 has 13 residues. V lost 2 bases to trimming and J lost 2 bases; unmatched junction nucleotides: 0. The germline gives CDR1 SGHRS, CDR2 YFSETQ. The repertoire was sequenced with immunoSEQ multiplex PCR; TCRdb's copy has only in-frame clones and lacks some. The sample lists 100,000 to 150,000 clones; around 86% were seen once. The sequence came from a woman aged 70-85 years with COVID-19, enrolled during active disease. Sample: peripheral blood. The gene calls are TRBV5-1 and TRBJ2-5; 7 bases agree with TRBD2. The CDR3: CASSFGGQETQYF. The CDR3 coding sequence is TGCGCCAGCAGCTTCGGGGGGCAAGAGACCCAGTACTTC.